These 8 T cell receptor beta chains were sequenced from one sample in a study of siplizumab effects on memory and regulatory T cells. The repertoire was sequenced with immunoSEQ multiplex PCR; TCRdb's copy has only in-frame clones and lacks some. The table has 80,000 to 130,000 clones, around 92% seen once; the top ten hold approximately 0.71%. Input material: Tregs sorted from blood. These receptors all stem from a human donor in good health.

The CDR3 DNA is TGTGCCAGCAGTTACTCGCACACAAGCTACGAGCAGTACTTC. This gives the protein CASSYSHTSYEQYF. This chain uses TRBV6-6 with TRBJ2-7; D is undetermined. V shed 0 bases and J shed 3 bases, with 9 bases lying between them. Per germline, CDR1 MNHNY and CDR2 SVGAGI (reference sequence). This CDR3 spans 14 amino acids.

This clone was recorded a few times. V usage is TRBV11-2 and J usage is TRBJ2-7; 12 bases align to TRBD2. V lost 7 bases, J lost 5 bases, and 6 bases stayed unmatched. The V gene's germline CDR1 is SGHAT and CDR2 FQNNGV. This CDR3 has 14 amino acids. CDR3 in amino acids: CASKSTSGSHEQYF. The CDR3 DNA follows: TGTGCCAGCAAGTCGACTAGCGGGAGCCACGAGCAGTACTTC.

V and J are TRBV6-5 and TRBJ2-4, with no clear D. V lost 4 bases and J lost 6, with 13 bases in between. The CDR3 consists of 14 residues. Looked up from germline, CDR1 is MNHEY and CDR2 is SVGAGI. CDR3 amino acids: CASSWVRTANIQYF. The CDR3 DNA follows: TGTGCCAGCAGTTGGGTCCGTACCGCAAACATTCAGTACTTC.

V and J are TRBV5-4 and TRBJ2-1; 9 bases match TRBD2. Germline values: CDR1 SGHNT, CDR2 YYREEE (reference sequence). This CDR3 has 15 residues. The junction had 6 bases not matched to a gene; V was cut back by 1 base and J by 7 bases. The CDR3 protein is CASSLPAGGGNEQFF. DNA for the CDR3: TGTGCCAGCAGCTTGCCCGCGGGAGGGGGGAATGAGCAGTTCTTC.

The chain joins TRBV9 to TRBJ2-7; tentatively, D is TRBD1 or TRBD2 (5 bases each). The CDR3 is 15 amino acids. Germline assignment: CDR1 SGDLS and CDR2 YYNGEE. Trimming removed 0 bases at V and 7 bases at J, with 17 bases between. CDR3 sequence: CASSVEPRASGEQYF. DNA for the CDR3: TGTGCCAGCAGCGTAGAACCCAGGGCCTCGGGAGAGCAGTACTTC.

The V call is TRBV10-3, the J call TRBJ2-6; 9 bases agree with TRBD1. The germline gives CDR1 ENHRY, CDR2 SYGVKD. V lost 2 bases, J lost 0 bases, and 2 bases stayed unmatched. The CDR3 length is 17 residues. CDR3 bases: TGTGCCATCAGTGAGGGGACAGGGTACTCTGGGGCCAACGTCCTGACTTTC. Its translation is CAISEGTGYSGANVLTF.

The chain recombines TRBV5-1 with TRBJ2-7; 9 nucleotides line up with TRBD1. From germline, CDR1 is SGHRS and CDR2 YFSETQ. This CDR3 comprises 13 residues. After removal of 4 bases from V and 7 bases from J, the junction contained 6 bases not matched to a gene. CDR3 sequence: CASSIGQGREQYF. The DNA of the CDR3 is TGCGCCAGCAGCATAGGACAGGGGCGGGAGCAGTACTTC.

DNA of the CDR3: TGCGCCAGCAGCCTGAGGACAGATCGACCTGGGGAGCTGTTTTTT. This translates into CASSLRTDRPGELFF. The chain uses TRBV5-1 and TRBJ2-2; the D gene is possibly TRBD1 (6 bases). The V gene lost 4 bases and the J gene lost 8 bases, with 18 bases spanning the gap. The CDR3 has 15 amino acids. Germline values: CDR1 SGHRS, CDR2 YFSETQ.